This TCR beta chain is from a study of blood T cell repertoires in COVID-19. Only in-frame clones appear in the TCRdb table, and some are missing; sequencing was by immunoSEQ multiplex PCR. The sample records 250,000 to 350,000 clones, roughly 90% being singletons. Germline CDR1 is SGHDT and CDR2 is YYEEEE. The V and J ends lost 1 base and 2 bases respectively, with 13 bases between them. The CDR3 sequence is 15 residues long. The chain has TRBV5-6 and TRBJ2-7; D possibly corresponds to TRBD2 (5 bases). The sequencing sample was made of PBMCs or T cells enriched from blood (not recorded which). The TCR comes from a woman aged 18-30 years with acute COVID-19. Here the CDR3 reads CASSLNPGKTYEQYF. The DNA for the CDR3 is TGTGCCAGCAGCTTGAACCCCGGGAAAACCTACGAGCAGTACTTC. The full variable domain, with the rest looked up from reference TRBV5-6 and TRBJ2-7, is DAGVTQSPTHLIKTRGQQVTLRCSPKSGHDTVSWYQQALGQGPQFIFQYYEEEERQRGNFPDRFSGHQFPNYSSELNVNALLLGDSALYLCASSLNPGKTYEQYFGPGTRLTVT.